This T cell receptor (beta chain) was captured by sequencing in a study of beta chain features in type 1 diabetes. Study results and caveats: Researchers report that Type 1 diabetes patients had moderately but significantly shorter TCRB CDR3s across all four CD4+ subsets. When VDJ junctions were examined, type 1 diabetes patients showed fewer insertions and more deletions. Any PCR bias toward short templates would affect both groups alike.

The investigators reverse transcribed all of the isolated RNA, so they sequenced expressed TCRB transcripts. The table came from immunoSEQ multiplex PCR; TCRdb's copy has only in-frame clones and leaves some out. The sample carries roughly 100,000 clones, approximately 30% recorded once. Over 95% purity was reached by all sorted populations. The CDR3 spans 16 residues. Germline assignment: CDR1 MDHEN and CDR2 SYDVKM. V was cut by 3 bases and J by 1 base, with 13 bases left in between. A few counts support this clone. Its antigen is as yet unknown. The TCR originated in a woman younger than 35 with type 1 diabetes. Sequenced material: central memory CD4+ T cells from blood. The rearrangement joins TRBV28 to TRBJ2-1; D is perhaps TRBD1 (6 bases). CDR3 nucleotide sequence: TGTGCCAGCAGTTTCTCAGGGGCGGCGTCCTACAATGAGCAGTTCTTC. As protein: CASSFSGAASYNEQFF.